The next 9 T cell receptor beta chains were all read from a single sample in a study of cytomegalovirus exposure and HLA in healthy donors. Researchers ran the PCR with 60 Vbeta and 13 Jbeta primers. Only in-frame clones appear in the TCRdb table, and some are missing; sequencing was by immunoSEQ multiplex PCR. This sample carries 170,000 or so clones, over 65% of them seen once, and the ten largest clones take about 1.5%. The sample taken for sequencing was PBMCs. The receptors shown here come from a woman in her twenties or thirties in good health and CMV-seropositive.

CDR3 region: CAISEVGQQNTEAFF. The CDR3 region has the DNA TGTGCCATCAGTGAGGTGGGACAGCAGAACACTGAAGCTTTCTTT. The genes are TRBV10-3 and TRBJ1-1, with 7 bases fitting TRBD1. J gave up 1 base and V 2 bases, and 4 bases lay outside the gene matches. The CDR3 has 15 residues. Per the germline V gene, CDR1 is ENHRY and CDR2 is SYGVKD.

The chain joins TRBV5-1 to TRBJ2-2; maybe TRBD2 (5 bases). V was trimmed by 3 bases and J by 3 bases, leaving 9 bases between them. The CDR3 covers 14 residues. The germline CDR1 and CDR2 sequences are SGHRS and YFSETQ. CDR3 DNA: TGCGCCAGCAGCTCAGACTATTACACCGGGGAGCTGTTTTTT. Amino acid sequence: CASSSDYYTGELFF.

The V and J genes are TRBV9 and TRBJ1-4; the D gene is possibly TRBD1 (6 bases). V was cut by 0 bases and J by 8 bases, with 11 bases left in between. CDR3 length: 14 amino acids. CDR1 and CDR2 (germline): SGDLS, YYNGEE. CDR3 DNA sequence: TGTGCCAGCAGCGTAGGGGGGCCGGAGGAAAAACTGTTTTTT. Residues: CASSVGGPEEKLFF.

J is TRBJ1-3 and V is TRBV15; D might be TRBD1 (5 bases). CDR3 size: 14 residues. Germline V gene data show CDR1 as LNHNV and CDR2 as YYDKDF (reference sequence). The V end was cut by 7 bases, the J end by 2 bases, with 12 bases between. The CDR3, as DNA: TGTGCCACCACCAGGGCCGGGACTGGAAACACCATATATTTT. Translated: CATTRAGTGNTIYF.

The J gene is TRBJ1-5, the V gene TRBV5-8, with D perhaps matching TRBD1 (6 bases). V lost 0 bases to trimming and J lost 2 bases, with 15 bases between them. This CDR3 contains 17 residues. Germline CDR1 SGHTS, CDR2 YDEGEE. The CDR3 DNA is TGTGCCAGCAGCTTGGGGGGTGGGGGCCGTGGCAATCAGCCCCAGCATTTT. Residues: CASSLGGGGRGNQPQHF.

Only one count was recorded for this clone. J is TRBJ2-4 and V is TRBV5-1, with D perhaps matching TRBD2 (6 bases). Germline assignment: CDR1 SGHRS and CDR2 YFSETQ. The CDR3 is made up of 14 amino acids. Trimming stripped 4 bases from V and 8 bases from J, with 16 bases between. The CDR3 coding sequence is TGCGCCAGCAGCGGGCGGGGTTCCGTGGACATTCAGTACTTC. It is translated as CASSGRGSVDIQYF.

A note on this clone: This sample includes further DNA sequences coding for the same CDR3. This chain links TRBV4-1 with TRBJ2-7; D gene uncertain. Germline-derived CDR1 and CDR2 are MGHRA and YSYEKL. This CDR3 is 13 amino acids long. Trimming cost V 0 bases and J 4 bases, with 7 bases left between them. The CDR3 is CASSQDRGYEQYF. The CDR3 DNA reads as TGCGCCAGCAGCCAAGATCGAGGTTACGAGCAGTACTTC.

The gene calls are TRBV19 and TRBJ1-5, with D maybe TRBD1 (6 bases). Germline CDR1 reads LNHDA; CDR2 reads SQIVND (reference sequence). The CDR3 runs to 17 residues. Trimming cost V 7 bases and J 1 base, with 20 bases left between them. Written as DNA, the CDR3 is TGTGCCAGTAAGGGGGTGGGGGGGCTGATGAGCAATCAGCCCCAGCATTTT. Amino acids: CASKGVGGLMSNQPQHF.

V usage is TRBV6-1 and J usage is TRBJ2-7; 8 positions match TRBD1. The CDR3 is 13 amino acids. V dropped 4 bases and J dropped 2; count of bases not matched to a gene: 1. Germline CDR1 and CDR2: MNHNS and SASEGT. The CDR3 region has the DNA TGTGCCAGCAGTGTACAGGGGGCCTACGAGCAGTACTTC. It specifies CASSVQGAYEQYF.